Below, 32 T cell receptor beta chains from the same sample are listed, as sequenced in a study of graft-versus-host responses after intestinal transplantation. To release intraepithelial and lamina propria lymphocytes, the graft tissue was processed. Repertoires were generated with immunoSEQ multiplex PCR, while TCRdb's copy carries only in-frame clones and drops some. The sample lists about 5,700 clones, roughly 71% occurring once. The material sequenced was ileum tissue, taken 306 days after intestinal transplant. These receptors were obtained from a human patient who received an intestinal transplant, so some T cells may come from the graft donor.

This clone occurred a few times. The rearrangement joins TRBV14 to TRBJ2-2; D unclear. Germline CDR1 reads SGHDN; CDR2 reads FVKESK. Trimming stripped 1 base from V and 8 bases from J, with 5 bases between. This CDR3 has 12 residues. In nucleotides, the CDR3 is TGTGCCAGCAGCCAAGGTTGGGGGGAGCTGTTTTTT. It codes for CASSQGWGELFF.

The table lists this clone with a few counts. V and J are TRBV28 and TRBJ2-1; D might be TRBD2 (6 bases). CDR3 length equals 10 residues. The ends were cut back, 8 bases at V and 7 bases at J, with 6 bases in the middle. Germline V gives CDR1 MDHEN, CDR2 SYDVKM. CDR3 amino acids: CASGGNEQFF. CDR3 bases: TGTGCCAGCGGAGGGAATGAGCAGTTCTTC.

Sample share makes this clone medium-sized. The chain is built from TRBV6-5 and TRBJ1-2; 7 bases map to TRBD1. Germline V gives CDR1 MNHEY, CDR2 SVGAGI. The CDR3 length is 12 residues. V shed 6 bases and J 5 bases; nucleotides not matched to a gene: 3. This chain's CDR3 is CASRQGPYGYTF. The CDR3 region has the DNA TGTGCCAGCAGACAGGGGCCTTATGGCTACACCTTC.

The gene calls are TRBV28 and TRBJ2-2, with D unresolved. Germline-derived CDR1 and CDR2 are MDHEN and SYDVKM. Between the trimmed V and J ends, which lost 7 bases and 4 bases, there was a span of 19 bases. The CDR3 has 16 residues. The CDR3: CASIFRVGRATGELFF. The CDR3 DNA reads TGTGCCAGCATCTTCCGGGTGGGCCGTGCCACCGGGGAGCTGTTTTTT.

The chain employs TRBV28 and TRBJ1-6; D possibly corresponds to TRBD1 (6 bases). Germline CDR1 reads MDHEN; CDR2 reads SYDVKM. V lost 3 bases and J lost 4, with 10 bases in between. This CDR3 is 15 amino acids long. The CDR3 loop is CASSLKGGYNSPLHF. CDR3 bases: TGTGCCAGCAGTTTGAAGGGGGGTTATAATTCACCCCTCCACTTT.

The chain carries TRBV6-5 and TRBJ2-7; the match to TRBD1 covers 10 bases. V shed 8 bases and J 3 bases; nucleotides not matched to a gene: 7. Germline CDR1 MNHEY, CDR2 SVGAGI. The CDR3 covers 14 residues. This CDR3 is CASGRQGASYEQYF. DNA of the CDR3: TGTGCCAGCGGGAGACAGGGGGCAAGCTACGAGCAGTACTTC.

The chain uses TRBV19 and TRBJ2-5; TRBD2 aligns across 8 bases. The CDR3 has 14 residues. Losses at the gene ends were 5 bases for V and 4 bases for J; bases not matched to a gene: 6. Germline V gene lookup returns CDR1 LNHDA and CDR2 SQIVND (reference sequence). CDR3 nucleotide sequence: TGTGCCAGTAGTGGGGCGGGAGGTGGAGAGACCCAGTACTTC. It yields the protein CASSGAGGGETQYF.

The chain has TRBV19 and TRBJ2-5, with D tentatively TRBD1 (7 bases). Germline V gives CDR1 LNHDA, CDR2 SQIVND (reference sequence). Trimming removed 4 bases from V and 2 bases from J, with 14 bases in between. This CDR3 spans 15 amino acids. The CDR3 here is CASSRRQGGQETQYF. The CDR3 nucleotides are TGTGCCAGTAGTAGGCGGCAGGGGGGTCAAGAGACCCAGTACTTC.

This chain connects TRBV2 to TRBJ1-4, with TRBD1 matching 8 bases. Germline-derived CDR1 and CDR2 are SNHLY and FYNNEI. Germline trimming cut 5 bases from V and 5 bases from J; bases unmatched to any gene: 4. The CDR3 runs 14 residues. The CDR3 region has the DNA TGTGCCAGCAGTTTCAGGGGGCTGAATGAAAAACTGTTTTTT. Protein sequence: CASSFRGLNEKLFF.

In this sample, this clone turned up a few times. The V gene is TRBV5-4, the J gene TRBJ1-2; perhaps TRBD1 as D (6 bases). The CDR3 has 14 amino acids. The germline V gene has CDR1 SGHNT and CDR2 YYREEE (reference sequence). V dropped 4 bases and J dropped 0 bases, with 10 bases sitting between them. The CDR3 loop is CASSTRGSNYGYTF. CDR3 nucleotide sequence: TGTGCCAGCAGCACTAGGGGGTCTAACTATGGCTACACCTTC.

The genes are TRBV25-1 and TRBJ1-4; a possible D gene is TRBD1 (5 bases). The V gene's germline CDR1 is MGHDK and CDR2 SYGVNS. CDR3 length: 12 amino acids. Trimming shortened V by 2 bases and J by 7 bases, and 5 bases separated the two germline ends. CDR3 loop: CASSERGEKLFF. CDR3 nucleotides: TGTGCCAGCAGTGAAAGGGGTGAAAAACTGTTTTTT.

V and J are TRBV7-4 and TRBJ2-3, with TRBD2 identical over 8 bases. V dropped 5 bases and J dropped 5; count of bases not matched to a gene: 9. The CDR3 extends over 15 amino acids. Germline assignment: CDR1 SGHVT and CDR2 SQSDAQ. Here the CDR3 DNA reads TGTGCCAGCAGCCGGCCGGGACTAGTAGGAGATACGCAGTATTTT. Its protein product is CASSRPGLVGDTQYF.

This chain uses TRBV28 with TRBJ1-5, with a weak D call TRBD1 (6 bases). There are 15 residues in the CDR3. V gave up 5 bases and J gave up 4 bases, with 15 bases separating them. Germline lookup yields CDR1 MDHEN and CDR2 SYDVKM. The CDR3, as DNA: TGTGCCAGCAGTGTCCTGACAGGTCTTAATCAGCCCCAGCATTTT. This sequence encodes CASSVLTGLNQPQHF.

The chain uses TRBV7-9 and TRBJ2-1, with TRBD2 as a possible D gene (5 bases). Between the trimmed V and J ends, which lost 1 base and 3 bases, there was a span of 13 bases. From germline, CDR1 is SEHNR and CDR2 FQNEAQ (reference sequence). The CDR3 is made up of 16 amino acids. This CDR3 reads CASSLGSGLHYNEQFF. The CDR3 DNA reads as TGTGCCAGCAGCTTAGGAAGCGGCTTACACTACAATGAGCAGTTCTTC.

In its sample, this clone was seen a few times. The rearrangement uses TRBV7-3 and TRBJ2-2, with D unclear. CDR3 length: 13 amino acids. V gave up 5 bases and J gave up 0 bases, with 4 bases separating them. Germline V gene data show CDR1 as SGHTA and CDR2 as FQGTGA. CDR3 sequence reads: CASSPTNTGELFF. CDR3 in DNA: TGTGCCAGCAGCCCTACGAACACCGGGGAGCTGTTTTTT.

This chain uses TRBV13 with TRBJ2-1, with 12 bases aligning to TRBD2. CDR1 and CDR2 from the germline V gene are PRHDT and FYEKMQ (reference sequence). This CDR3 spans 17 amino acids. V was clipped by 6 bases and J by 0 bases; unmatched bases: 6. CDR3 in DNA: TGTGCCAGCAGACTACTAGCGGGAGGAGGCTCCTACAATGAGCAGTTCTTC. Its protein is CASRLLAGGGSYNEQFF.

The V and J genes are TRBV15 and TRBJ2-1; tentatively, D is TRBD2 (6 bases). The V gene's germline CDR1 is LNHNV and CDR2 YYDKDF (reference sequence). The CDR3 runs 13 residues. V lost 0 bases to trimming and J lost 11 bases, with 11 bases between them. CDR3 sequence: CATSRDRREKQFF. The DNA for the CDR3 is TGTGCCACCAGCAGAGATCGGCGGGAAAAGCAGTTCTTC. The entire variable domain, with the rest obtained from reference TRBV15 and TRBJ2-1, is as follows: DAMVIQNPRYQVTQFGKPVTLSCSQTLNHNVMYWYQQKSSQAPKLLFHYYDKDFNNEADTPDNFQSRRPNTSFCFLDIRSPGLGDTAMYLCATSRDRREKQFFGPGTRLTVL.

The gene calls are TRBV28 and TRBJ2-3, with TRBD2 as a possible D gene (5 bases). The CDR3 is made up of 14 amino acids. The ends were cut back, 5 bases at V and 2 bases at J, with 11 bases in the middle. Looked up from germline, CDR1 is MDHEN and CDR2 is SYDVKM. The CDR3 DNA sequence: TGTGCCAGCAGTCTAGACGGGATCACAGATACGCAGTATTTT. Translating it yields CASSLDGITDTQYF.

The chain is built from TRBV5-1 and TRBJ1-5; 9 bases are a match to TRBD1. Germline assignment: CDR1 SGHRS and CDR2 YFSETQ. The CDR3 consists of 15 residues. Germline trimming cut 4 bases from V and 4 bases from J; bases unmatched to any gene: 6. The DNA for the CDR3 is TGCGCCAGCAGCCAAAGGACAGGGGCGAATCAGCCCCAGCATTTT. Its protein product is CASSQRTGANQPQHF.

DNA of the CDR3: TGTGCCAGCAGCTTATGGGCCGGGACTGAAGCTTTCTTT. It codes for CASSLWAGTEAFF. The J gene is TRBJ1-1, the V gene TRBV7-2, with D uncertain. In germline, CDR1 is SGHTA, CDR2 FQGNSA. V dropped 2 bases and J dropped 5 bases, with 9 bases sitting between them. The CDR3 runs 13 residues.

The chain recombines TRBV6-6 with TRBJ2-5; 9 nucleotides align to TRBD2. V lost 1 base, J lost 5 bases, and 8 bases stayed unmatched. This CDR3 contains 16 residues. In germline, CDR1 is MNHNY, CDR2 SVGAGI (reference sequence). CDR3 DNA: TGTGCCAGCAGTTACTGGGCTAGCGGGAAGGCGGAGACCCAGTACTTC. Protein product: CASSYWASGKAETQYF.

This clone is medium-sized within its sample. This chain joins TRBV7-4 and TRBJ2-2; D is ambiguous. Germline lookup yields CDR1 SGHVT and CDR2 SQSDAQ. The CDR3 loop spans 14 amino acids. Trimming shortened V by 6 bases and J by 0 bases, and 8 bases separated the two germline ends. The CDR3 DNA sequence: TGTGCCAGCAGGTGTGAGTCGAACACCGGGGAGCTGTTTTTT. Protein sequence: CASRCESNTGELFF.

In nucleotides, the CDR3 is TGTGCCAGCCAAACGAACTTCCCCACCGGGGAGCTGTTTTTT. It specifies CASQTNFPTGELFF. V usage is TRBV27 and J usage is TRBJ2-2; no firm D call. This CDR3 is built from 14 residues. V lost 8 bases, J lost 4 bases, and 14 bases lay in between. Germline assignment: CDR1 MNHEY and CDR2 SMNVEV (reference sequence).

The rearrangement uses TRBV2 and TRBJ1-3; maybe TRBD1 (6 bases). Trimming took off 5 bases at V and 0 bases at J, with 14 bases between the two ends. The CDR3 covers 16 residues. Per the germline V gene, CDR1 is SNHLY and CDR2 is FYNNEI. The CDR3 DNA reads TGTGCCAGCAGTCGGTCGGACAGCTACTCTGGAAACACCATATATTTT. Translation gives CASSRSDSYSGNTIYF.

The gene calls are TRBV5-1 and TRBJ2-7, with 8 nucleotides matching TRBD2. The V and J ends lost 1 base and 0 bases, in that order; junction bases with no gene match: 3. CDR1 and CDR2 (germline): SGHRS, YFSETQ. This CDR3 has 15 amino acids. In DNA, the CDR3 is TGCGCCAGCAGCTTGACCAGCGGGAGCTCCTACGAGCAGTACTTC. This sequence encodes CASSLTSGSSYEQYF.

The chain combines TRBV7-9 with TRBJ1-1, with no clear D. Trimming shortened V by 0 bases and J by 0 bases, and 8 bases separated the two germline ends. The CDR3 extends over 15 amino acids. Germline lookup yields CDR1 SEHNR and CDR2 FQNEAQ (reference sequence). CDR3 sequence reads: CASSLARVMNTEAFF. CDR3 sequence (DNA): TGTGCCAGCAGCTTAGCGCGGGTTATGAACACTGAAGCTTTCTTT.

This chain links TRBV7-2 with TRBJ2-5; either TRBD1 or TRBD2 may fit D (5 bases each). The CDR3 length is 15 residues. Germline lookup yields CDR1 SGHTA and CDR2 FQGNSA. The germline V and J ends were trimmed by 4 bases and 5 bases, with 17 bases remaining between them. CDR3 region: CASSSDPGRRETQYF. In DNA form, the CDR3 reads TGTGCCAGCAGCTCCGATCCGGGACGACGGGAGACCCAGTACTTC.

This clone is large by share. The chain joins TRBV30 to TRBJ2-1, with TRBD2 matching 9 bases. Germline V gives CDR1 GTSNPN, CDR2 SVGIG (reference sequence). Trimming removed 1 base from V and 6 bases from J; junction bases left unmatched: 7. This CDR3 has 15 residues. DNA of the CDR3: TGTGCCTGGAGTGCTGGGACTAGCTCGGTCAATGAGCAGTTCTTC. This encodes CAWSAGTSSVNEQFF.

The chain employs TRBV28 and TRBJ2-3; tentative D call: TRBD1 (5 bases). Trimming shortened V by 5 bases and J by 3 bases, and 15 bases separated the two germline ends. There are 15 residues in the CDR3. The germline V gene encodes CDR1 MDHEN and CDR2 SYDVKM. The CDR3 DNA follows: TGTGCCAGCAGTGCCATCAGGGATCCAACAGATACGCAGTATTTT. Amino acids: CASSAIRDPTDTQYF.

The gene calls are TRBV18 and TRBJ2-6; D not certain. The length of the CDR3 is 16 residues. With 0 bases removed from V and 0 bases from J, the gap between germline ends came to 6 bases. The germline V gene encodes CDR1 KGHSH and CDR2 LQKENI. Here the CDR3 DNA reads TGTGCCAGCTCACCACCCCGTCGCTCTGGGGCCAACGTCCTGACTTTC. Residues: CASSPPRRSGANVLTF.

Only one count was recorded for this clone. The chain employs TRBV6-1 and TRBJ2-1, with 10 nucleotides matching TRBD2. This CDR3 is built from 18 residues. Germline CDR1 and CDR2: MNHNS and SASEGT. The junction had 13 bases not matched to a gene; V was cut back by 2 bases and J by 6 bases. The CDR3 coding sequence is TGTGCCAGCAGTGAATCTAGCGGGGGACACCCGGGCGTCAATGAGCAGTTCTTC. Its translation is CASSESSGGHPGVNEQFF.

The chain combines TRBV6-5 with TRBJ1-6; possibly TRBD1 for D (5 bases). Per the germline V gene, CDR1 is MNHEY and CDR2 is SVGAGI. The CDR3 length is 14 residues. Trimming shortened V by 5 bases and J by 8 bases, and 13 bases separated the two germline ends. The DNA of the CDR3 is TGTGCCAGCAGTCCCACAGGAGGTGATTCACCCCTCCACTTT. Its translation is CASSPTGGDSPLHF.